A selection of T cell receptor beta chains follows, all from one sample in a study of shared clonotypes between healthy human individuals. Repertoires were generated with immunoSEQ multiplex PCR, while TCRdb's copy carries only in-frame clones and drops some. The sample contains about 2.1 million clones, 93% of which appear only once. Specimen: naive CD8+ T cells from PBMCs. The receptors were gathered from a man between 18 and 29 years old in good health. Some clones in this sample may be carry-over from other donors' samples. CDR3s include the opening cysteine and the closing phenylalanine or tryptophan. The order of the fields is V gene, clone size, D gene, J gene, CDR3 protein, CDR3 DNA. The D gene is left open where the match is weak. Size values are once, few and many counts, or a class for expanded clones, and some rows have none.

V gene: TRBV2; clone size: NA; D gene: TRBD1; J gene: TRBJ2-2; CDR3 protein: CASRQGTENTGELFF; CDR3 DNA: TGTGCCAGCAGGCAGGGGACAGAGAACACCGGGGAGCTGTTTTTT
V gene: TRBV4-2; clone size: few; D gene: TRBD1; J gene: TRBJ1-3; CDR3 protein: CASSHRGQGKGNTIYF; CDR3 DNA: TGTGCCAGCAGCCACAGAGGACAGGGAAAGGGTAACACCATATATTTT
V gene: TRBV27; clone size: once; D gene: NA; J gene: TRBJ1-1; CDR3 protein: CASSLSLGNTEAFF; CDR3 DNA: TGTGCCAGCAGTTTATCGCTGGGGAACACTGAAGCTTTCTTT
V gene: TRBV5-6; clone size: NA; D gene: NA; J gene: TRBJ1-2; CDR3 protein: CASRPLMANYGYTF; CDR3 DNA: TGTGCCAGCAGACCACTGATGGCTAACTATGGCTACACCTTC
V gene: TRBV19; clone size: NA; D gene: TRBD2; J gene: TRBJ2-7; CDR3 protein: CASSAASGHVEQYF; CDR3 DNA: TGTGCCAGTAGTGCGGCTAGCGGGCACGTGGAGCAGTACTTC
V gene: TRBV9; clone size: NA; D gene: TRBD2; J gene: TRBJ2-1; CDR3 protein: CASSVATRSGGPSYNEQFF; CDR3 DNA: TGTGCCAGCAGCGTAGCCACTCGGTCGGGAGGGCCCTCCTACAATGAGCAGTTCTTC
V gene: TRBV28; clone size: NA; D gene: NA; J gene: TRBJ2-7; CDR3 protein: CASSSGTYSYEQYF; CDR3 DNA: TGTGCCAGCAGCTCCGGGACTTATTCCTACGAGCAGTACTTC
V gene: TRBV6-5; clone size: NA; D gene: TRBD1; J gene: TRBJ2-1; CDR3 protein: CASSYSDRGGNEQFF; CDR3 DNA: TGTGCCAGCAGTTACTCAGACAGGGGCGGCAATGAGCAGTTCTTC
V gene: TRBV9; clone size: NA; D gene: NA; J gene: TRBJ2-1; CDR3 protein: CASSPIGMSGEQFF; CDR3 DNA: TGTGCCAGCAGCCCCATCGGGATGAGTGGTGAGCAGTTCTTC
V gene: TRBV5-4; clone size: NA; D gene: NA; J gene: TRBJ2-5; CDR3 protein: CASSSRAGVGETQYF; CDR3 DNA: TGTGCCAGCAGCTCCCGAGCAGGGGTTGGGGAGACCCAGTACTTC
V gene: TRBV7-9; clone size: NA; D gene: TRBD2; J gene: TRBJ2-3; CDR3 protein: CASSLGRVPAGGGTDTQYF; CDR3 DNA: TGTGCCAGCAGCTTAGGAAGAGTCCCAGCGGGAGGGGGCACAGATACGCAGTATTTT
V gene: TRBV27; clone size: once; D gene: TRBD2; J gene: TRBJ2-5; CDR3 protein: CASSPSGGQETQYF; CDR3 DNA: TGTGCCAGCAGCCCGAGCGGGGGACAAGAGACCCAGTACTTC
V gene: TRBV9; clone size: NA; D gene: TRBD2; J gene: TRBJ2-7; CDR3 protein: CASSEGRELYTDEQYF; CDR3 DNA: TGTGCCAGCAGCGAGGGGCGGGAGCTCTATACCGACGAGCAGTACTTC
V gene: TRBV4-1; clone size: NA; D gene: NA; J gene: TRBJ2-7; CDR3 protein: CASSQLGGLGVLLEQYF; CDR3 DNA: TGCGCCAGCAGCCAACTGGGGGGGCTAGGAGTACTGTTGGAGCAGTACTTC
V gene: TRBV11-2; clone size: NA; D gene: NA; J gene: TRBJ2-1; CDR3 protein: CASSLWGLDEQFF; CDR3 DNA: TGTGCCAGCAGCTTATGGGGCCTAGATGAGCAGTTCTTC
V gene: TRBV7-9; clone size: NA; D gene: NA; J gene: TRBJ2-5; CDR3 protein: CASTPDSWYQETQYF; CDR3 DNA: TGTGCCAGCACTCCGGACAGTTGGTACCAAGAGACCCAGTACTTC
V gene: TRBV15; clone size: NA; D gene: NA; J gene: TRBJ2-7; CDR3 protein: CATSKVVGNLYEQYF; CDR3 DNA: TGTGCCACCAGCAAGGTGGTGGGAAATTTATACGAGCAGTACTTC
V gene: TRBV7-7; clone size: NA; D gene: NA; J gene: TRBJ2-2; CDR3 protein: CASSLSRVTGELFF; CDR3 DNA: TGTGCCAGCAGCTTATCGCGGGTGACCGGGGAGCTGTTTTTT
V gene: TRBV4-3; clone size: NA; D gene: NA; J gene: TRBJ2-2; CDR3 protein: CASSQEWDSGANTGELFF; CDR3 DNA: TGCGCCAGCAGCCAAGAATGGGATAGCGGAGCTAACACCGGGGAGCTGTTTTTT
V gene: TRBV27; clone size: NA; D gene: TRBD1; J gene: TRBJ2-7; CDR3 protein: CASSLAAGQGDYEQYF; CDR3 DNA: TGTGCCAGCAGTTTAGCTGCGGGACAGGGGGACTACGAGCAGTACTTC
V gene: TRBV28; clone size: NA; D gene: NA; J gene: TRBJ1-1; CDR3 protein: CASSRPFNTEAFF; CDR3 DNA: TGTGCCAGCAGCCGCCCGTTTAACACTGAAGCTTTCTTT
V gene: TRBV28; clone size: NA; D gene: TRBD2; J gene: TRBJ2-4; CDR3 protein: CASSFPIRSGTEKNIQYF; CDR3 DNA: TGTGCCAGCAGTTTTCCCATCCGCAGCGGGACGGAAAAAAACATTCAGTACTTC
V gene: TRBV27; clone size: NA; D gene: TRBD1; J gene: TRBJ2-7; CDR3 protein: CASSLSGQGASYEQYF; CDR3 DNA: TGTGCCAGCAGTTTATCGGGGCAGGGGGCTTCCTACGAGCAGTACTTC
V gene: TRBV28; clone size: once; D gene: NA; J gene: TRBJ2-1; CDR3 protein: CASSLGSSEQFF; CDR3 DNA: TGTGCCAGCAGTTTAGGGTCCTCTGAGCAGTTCTTC
V gene: TRBV15; clone size: NA; D gene: NA; J gene: TRBJ2-1; CDR3 protein: CATSRDLEKWGNEQFF; CDR3 DNA: TGTGCCACCAGCAGAGATCTGGAGAAATGGGGCAATGAGCAGTTCTTC
V gene: TRBV28; clone size: NA; D gene: NA; J gene: TRBJ2-7; CDR3 protein: CASSQTGGRHEQYF; CDR3 DNA: TGTGCCAGCAGTCAAACAGGAGGGCGGCACGAGCAGTACTTC
V gene: TRBV11-3; clone size: NA; D gene: NA; J gene: TRBJ1-1; CDR3 protein: CASSFPGHQNTEAFF; CDR3 DNA: TGTGCCAGCAGCTTCCCGGGACATCAGAACACTGAAGCTTTCTTT
V gene: TRBV4-3; clone size: NA; D gene: NA; J gene: TRBJ2-3; CDR3 protein: CASSHSRDFTRDTQYF; CDR3 DNA: TGCGCCAGCAGCCATTCCAGGGATTTCACCAGAGATACGCAGTATTTT
V gene: TRBV7-9; clone size: NA; D gene: NA; J gene: TRBJ2-7; CDR3 protein: CASSRRTESYEQYF; CDR3 DNA: TGTGCCAGCAGCCGACGGACAGAATCCTACGAGCAGTACTTC
V gene: TRBV12-5; clone size: NA; D gene: NA; J gene: TRBJ2-7; CDR3 protein: CASDLDRTYEQYF; CDR3 DNA: TGTGCTAGTGATCTGGACCGCACCTACGAGCAGTACTTC
V gene: TRBV9; clone size: NA; D gene: NA; J gene: TRBJ2-7; CDR3 protein: CASSGTPHYEQYF; CDR3 DNA: TGTGCCAGCAGCGGGACCCCGCACTACGAGCAGTACTTC
V gene: TRBV29-1; clone size: NA; D gene: NA; J gene: TRBJ2-5; CDR3 protein: CSVEVRGWGQETQYF; CDR3 DNA: TGCAGCGTTGAAGTCAGGGGTTGGGGCCAAGAGACCCAGTACTTC
V gene: TRBV11-3; clone size: NA; D gene: NA; J gene: TRBJ2-7; CDR3 protein: CASSLWAGYEQYF; CDR3 DNA: TGTGCCAGCAGCTTATGGGCAGGGTACGAGCAGTACTTC
V gene: TRBV11-2; clone size: NA; D gene: TRBD1; J gene: TRBJ2-1; CDR3 protein: CASSFGTAQFF; CDR3 DNA: TGTGCCAGCAGCTTCGGGACAGCGCAGTTCTTC
V gene: TRBV11-2; clone size: NA; D gene: NA; J gene: TRBJ2-7; CDR3 protein: CASSSWVATTYEQYF; CDR3 DNA: TGTGCCAGCAGCTCCTGGGTAGCGACCACCTACGAGCAGTACTTC
V gene: TRBV2; clone size: NA; D gene: NA; J gene: TRBJ2-2; CDR3 protein: CASSERMQTGELFF; CDR3 DNA: TGTGCCAGCAGTGAAAGGATGCAAACCGGGGAGCTGTTTTTT
V gene: TRBV7-2; clone size: NA; D gene: NA; J gene: TRBJ2-1; CDR3 protein: CASSLVGSSSYNEQFF; CDR3 DNA: TGTGCCAGCAGCTTAGTCGGATCATCCTCCTACAATGAGCAGTTCTTC
V gene: TRBV5-1; clone size: NA; D gene: NA; J gene: TRBJ2-7; CDR3 protein: CASSLDRAYEQYF; CDR3 DNA: TGCGCCAGCAGCTTGGACAGGGCCTACGAGCAGTACTTC
V gene: TRBV19; clone size: NA; D gene: TRBD1; J gene: TRBJ2-1; CDR3 protein: CAIRGQGGNEQFF; CDR3 DNA: TGTGCCATCCGGGGACAGGGCGGCAATGAGCAGTTCTTC